The T cell receptor (beta chain) described here comes from a study of vaccination and CD4 T cells after COVID-19 (dated 2022 in TCRdb). At the level of the whole study: Six males and four females were included in the convalescent cohort, with two Hispanic individuals, seven Caucasians, two Asians and one multiracial person represented. Post-COVID blood samples were collected from convalescent patients a median of around 96 days after diagnosis, with a range of roughly 35 to 170 days. Post-vaccine blood samples were collected a median of approximately 72 days after the second vaccine dose, ranging from roughly 13 to 250 days. The spike-specific CD4+ TCR repertoire was compared before and after mRNA vaccination in over nine COVID-19 convalescent patients and a few infection-naive healthy vaccine recipients. Each participant got two doses of either the Pfizer-BioNTech BNT162b2 vaccine (n=8) or the Moderna mRNA-1273 vaccine (n=2). As controls, cultures received a CEFX viral epitope pool (the positive control), an HIV-1 Nef peptide pool (the negative control), or no peptide at all. Overlapping spike peptide pools from SARS-CoV-2 and from the common cold coronaviruses HCoV-NL63, HCoV-OC43 and HCoV-229E were used as culture stimuli. What the work shows at the level of the full study, not this receptor alone: Among convalescent patients, a median around 89% of the SARS-CoV-2-reactive clones seen after vaccination appeared only after vaccination, which suggests priming specific to the vaccine. The median number of SARS-CoV-2-reactive clonotypes rose from approximately 20 after infection to 38 after vaccination, but the change was not significant. Only a relatively small number of convalescent patients were included in the study, and early timepoints following natural infection were not analyzed. Of the vaccine-specific clones found in convalescent patients, nearly all (304 of 307) were mono-reactive for SARS-CoV-2 spike instead of being cross-reactive with common cold coronaviruses.

Comment on this clonotype: Its antigen remains unidentified. Per-base quality was not reported, and no clone a single base away is much larger than it.

What the treatment or condition label conveys for this sample: approximately nine-day PBMC culture with coronavirus spike peptide pools or control peptides (ViraFEST assay). The study used the ViraFEST assay, which expanded antigen-specific T cells with peptide pools and then identified expanded clonotypes by TCR sequencing. Negative nucleocapsid antibody tests before and after vaccination confirmed that the healthy vaccine recipients had no prior SARS-CoV-2 infection. Each well held roughly 2.2 million PBMCs cultured in IMDM containing roughly 5.5% human AB serum and approximately 9.4 IU/ml IL-2, with 8 to 10 ug/ml peptide pools added. On days 3 and 7, half of the culture medium was replaced with fresh IL-2-containing medium. After roughly 9 days of culture, CD4+ T cells were isolated by negative selection with the EasySep CD4+ T cell isolation kit. PBMCs were separated from whole blood using Ficoll-Paque Plus gradient centrifugation and then either used fresh or cryopreserved at -140C. Culture conditions were generally each tested in triplicate wells.

Preparation of the library involved PCR. At the Johns Hopkins FTIC core, DNA from the cultured CD4+ T cells underwent TCR sequencing with the Oncomine TCR Beta short-read assay. Genomic DNA was extracted from the cultured CD4+ T cells with the QIAamp micro DNA kit. The Oncomine TCR Beta libraries from cultured CD4+ T cells were pooled using unique dual indexes and then sequenced on an Illumina iSeq 100. Regarding the original processing steps: Non-productive sequences were removed, and CDR3s not starting with C, not ending with F or W, or shorter than 7 amino acids were discarded. The MANAFEST web application was used to identify antigen-specific clonotypes by comparing peptide-stimulated wells against reference wells and other culture wells. An FDR below 0.05, an odds ratio above 5, and a productive frequency above 0.1% in at least two of three replicate wells were required for clones to be considered positive. A clonotype counted as cross-reactive if it showed significant expansion both in the SARS-CoV-2 spike wells and in at least one common cold coronavirus spike condition. CDR3 homology was assessed with Levenshtein distances (stringdist) and unrooted phylogenetic trees (ape) in R version 3.6.1. The raw public reads went through TCRdb reprocessing: fastp at Q25, MiXCR clone calling, in-frame beta chains kept. Rows are unified per CDR3 protein, each entry keeping the most common DNA and genes. The V and J calls, along with clone size, are taken from TCRdb and not from the paper's own processing. This sample gives over 15,000 distinct CDR3 sequences in total; 35% to 45% of them show up just once. The biggest ten clones account for roughly 23% of the sample.

The sample in question was CD4+ T cells from blood, cultured in vitro, obtained before SARS-CoV-2 vaccination. This TCR was sampled from a human donor who received a COVID-19 vaccine.

The bases read TGCAGTGCTCCGGGACAGCGTTACGAGCAGTACTTC. It codes for CSAPGQRYEQYF. This receptor chain uses TRBV20-1 and TRBJ2-7, with 7 central nucleotides matching TRBD1. The germline V gene (reference sequence) gives CDR1 as DFQATT and CDR2 as SNEGSKA. The V end gives up 5 bases and the J end 4 bases, leaving 5 bases in the junction not matched to a gene. Inclusive of the bounding cysteine and phenylalanine, the CDR3 is 12 residues long. Solely the CDR3 DNA is kept, with 36 bases framed from the first base.